These 2 T cell receptor beta chains originate from one sample sequenced in a study of blood T cells in healthy people across ages. A second about 6 to 12 cycle PCR used barcoded and J-beta primers. TCRdb ran MiXCR on the 5' RACE reads and lists one entry per CDR3 protein. The repertoire holds over 550,000 distinct CDR3 sequences, with around 31% as singletons. Specimen: blood. Receptors were obtained from a woman older than 75 in good health.

Only a few counts were recorded for this clonotype. The chain combines TRBV7-9 with TRBJ2-7; the D gene could be TRBD1 or TRBD2 (5 bases each). Germline CDR1 and CDR2: SEHNR and FQNEAQ (reference sequence). This CDR3 is built from 14 residues. The V end lost 8 bases, the J end lost 7 bases, and 21 bases lay between the germline ends. The CDR3 bases are TGTGCCAGCTCCTCCGGGACGTTCGACAATGAGCAGTACTTC. Its translation is CASSSGTFDNEQYF.

In its sample, this clonotype was seen a few times. This chain links TRBV20-1 with TRBJ2-3; D may be TRBD1 or TRBD2 (5 bases each). The CDR3 totals 14 residues. Germline V lookup: CDR1 DFQATT, CDR2 SNEGSKA (reference sequence). V gave up 0 bases and J gave up 9 bases, with 16 bases separating them. Written as DNA, the CDR3 is TGCAGTGCTAGAGATAAGACGGGGCTTGGCACGCAGTATTTT. It translates to CSARDKTGLGTQYF.